The entry below gives a single T cell receptor (beta chain) sequence along with its context. The data originate from a study of blood T cell repertoires in COVID-19. The participants were between roughly 18 and 100 years old and came from roughly 25 US areas. The repertoire was sequenced with immunoSEQ multiplex PCR; TCRdb's copy has only in-frame clones and lacks some. Among about 190,000 clones listed, about 83% were seen once. This CDR3 has 12 residues. V lost 4 bases and J lost 14, with 12 bases in between. Looked up from germline, CDR1 is LGHDT and CDR2 is YNNKEL (reference sequence). What was sequenced was PBMCs or T cells enriched from blood (not recorded which). The sequence was collected from a woman aged 25 to 39 who had recovered from COVID-19. The chain couples TRBV3-1 (or the pseudogene TRBV3-2) to TRBJ1-6, with D possibly TRBD1 on 5 matching bases. The chain's CDR3 is CASSPPGGSLHF. The CDR3 DNA follows: TGTGCCAGCAGCCCGCCGGGGGGGTCCCTCCACTTT.